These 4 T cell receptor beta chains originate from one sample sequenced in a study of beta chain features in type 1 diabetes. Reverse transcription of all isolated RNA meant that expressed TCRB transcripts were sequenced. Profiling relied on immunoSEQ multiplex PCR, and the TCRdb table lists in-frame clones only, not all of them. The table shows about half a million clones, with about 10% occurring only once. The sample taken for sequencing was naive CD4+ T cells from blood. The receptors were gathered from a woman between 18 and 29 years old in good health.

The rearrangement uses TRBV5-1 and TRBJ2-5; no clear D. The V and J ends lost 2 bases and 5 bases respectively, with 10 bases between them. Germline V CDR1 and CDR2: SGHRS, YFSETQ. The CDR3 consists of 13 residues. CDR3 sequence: CASSLLGLETQYF. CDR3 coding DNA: TGCGCCAGCAGCTTATTGGGTTTGGAGACCCAGTACTTC.

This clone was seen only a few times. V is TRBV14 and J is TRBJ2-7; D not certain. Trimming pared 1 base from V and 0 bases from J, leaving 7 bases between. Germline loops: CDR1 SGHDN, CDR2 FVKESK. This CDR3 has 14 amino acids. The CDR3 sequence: CASSQVLSSYEQYF. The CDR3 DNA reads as TGTGCCAGCAGCCAAGTTTTGAGCTCCTACGAGCAGTACTTC.

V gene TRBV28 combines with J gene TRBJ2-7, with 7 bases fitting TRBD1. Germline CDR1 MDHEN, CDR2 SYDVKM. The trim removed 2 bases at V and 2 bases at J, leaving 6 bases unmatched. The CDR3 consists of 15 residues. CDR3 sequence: CASSLGTGATYEQYV. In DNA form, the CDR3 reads TGTGCCAGCAGTTTAGGAACAGGGGCAACCTACGAGCAGTACGTC.

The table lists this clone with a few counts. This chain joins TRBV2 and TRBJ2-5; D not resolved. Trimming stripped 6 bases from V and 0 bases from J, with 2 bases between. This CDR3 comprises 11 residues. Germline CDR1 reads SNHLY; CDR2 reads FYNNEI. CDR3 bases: TGTGCCAGCAGGAACCAAGAGACCCAGTACTTC. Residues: CASRNQETQYF.